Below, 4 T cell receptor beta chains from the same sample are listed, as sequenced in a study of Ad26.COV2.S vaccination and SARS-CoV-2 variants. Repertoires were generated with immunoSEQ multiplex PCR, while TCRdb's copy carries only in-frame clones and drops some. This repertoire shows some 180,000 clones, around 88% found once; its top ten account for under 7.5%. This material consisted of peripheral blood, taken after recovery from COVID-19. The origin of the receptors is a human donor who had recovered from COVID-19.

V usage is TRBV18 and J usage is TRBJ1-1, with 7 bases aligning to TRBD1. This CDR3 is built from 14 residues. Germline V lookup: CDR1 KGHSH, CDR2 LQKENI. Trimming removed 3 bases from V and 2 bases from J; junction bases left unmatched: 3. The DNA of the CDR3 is TGTGCCAGCTCACCCGGGACAGCTAACACTGAAGCTTTCTTT. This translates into CASSPGTANTEAFF.

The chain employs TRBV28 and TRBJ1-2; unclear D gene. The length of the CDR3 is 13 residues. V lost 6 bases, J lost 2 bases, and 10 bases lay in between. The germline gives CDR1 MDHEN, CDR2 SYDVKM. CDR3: CASSSDPNYGYTF. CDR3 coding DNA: TGTGCCAGCAGCTCGGATCCGAACTATGGCTACACCTTC.

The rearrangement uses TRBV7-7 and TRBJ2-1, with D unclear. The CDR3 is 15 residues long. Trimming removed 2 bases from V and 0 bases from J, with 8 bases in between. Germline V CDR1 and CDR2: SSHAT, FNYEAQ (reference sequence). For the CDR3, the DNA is TGTGCCAGCAGCTTACATCTTGTCTCCTACAATGAGCAGTTCTTC. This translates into CASSLHLVSYNEQFF.

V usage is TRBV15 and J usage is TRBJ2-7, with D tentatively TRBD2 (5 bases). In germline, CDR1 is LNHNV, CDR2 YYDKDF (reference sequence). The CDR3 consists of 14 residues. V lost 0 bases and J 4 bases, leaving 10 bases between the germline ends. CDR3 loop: CATSRDLGVYEQYF. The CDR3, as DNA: TGTGCCACCAGCAGAGATCTGGGAGTATACGAGCAGTACTTC.